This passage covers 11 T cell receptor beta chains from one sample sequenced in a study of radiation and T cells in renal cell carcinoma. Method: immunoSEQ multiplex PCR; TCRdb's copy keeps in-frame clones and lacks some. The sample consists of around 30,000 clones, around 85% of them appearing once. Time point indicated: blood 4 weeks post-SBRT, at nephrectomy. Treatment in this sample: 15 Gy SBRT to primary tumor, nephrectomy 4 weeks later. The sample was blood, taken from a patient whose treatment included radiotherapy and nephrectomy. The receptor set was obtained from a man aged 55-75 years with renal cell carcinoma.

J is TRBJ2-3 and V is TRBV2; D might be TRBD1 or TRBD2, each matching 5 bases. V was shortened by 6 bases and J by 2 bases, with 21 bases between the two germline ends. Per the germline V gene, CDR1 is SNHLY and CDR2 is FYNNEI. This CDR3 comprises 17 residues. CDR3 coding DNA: TGTGCCAGCAGGCTGTGGATGTCGGGACCGGACACAGATACGCAGTATTTT. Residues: CASRLWMSGPDTDTQYF.

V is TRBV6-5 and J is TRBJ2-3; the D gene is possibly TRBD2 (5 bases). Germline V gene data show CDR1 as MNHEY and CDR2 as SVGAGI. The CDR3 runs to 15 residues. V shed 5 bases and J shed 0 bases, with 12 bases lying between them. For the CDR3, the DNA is TGTGCCAGCAGTCTAGCCCTGCTGAGCACAGATACGCAGTATTTT. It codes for CASSLALLSTDTQYF.

The CDR3 coding sequence is TGTGCCAGCAGTTCACCCGGGGGCGCGAAGACCCAGTACTTC. Amino acids: CASSSPGGAKTQYF. The rearrangement joins TRBV6-5 to TRBJ2-5; D may match TRBD1 or TRBD2 (6 bases each). Germline values: CDR1 MNHEY, CDR2 SVGAGI. Trimming removed 4 bases from V and 6 bases from J, with 15 bases in between. This CDR3 region has 14 residues.

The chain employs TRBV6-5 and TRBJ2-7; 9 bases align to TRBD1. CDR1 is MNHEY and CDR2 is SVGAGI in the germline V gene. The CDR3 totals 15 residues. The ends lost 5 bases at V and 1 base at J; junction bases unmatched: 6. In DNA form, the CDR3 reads TGTGCCAGCAGTCGAACCGGGACAGGGTCCTACGAGCAGTACTTC. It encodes CASSRTGTGSYEQYF.

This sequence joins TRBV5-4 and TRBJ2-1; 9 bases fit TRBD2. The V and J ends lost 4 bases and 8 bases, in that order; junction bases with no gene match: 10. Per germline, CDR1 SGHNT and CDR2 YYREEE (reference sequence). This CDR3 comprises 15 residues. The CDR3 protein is CASSTGLAPGYEQFF. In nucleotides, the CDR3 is TGTGCCAGCAGCACGGGACTAGCCCCGGGGTATGAGCAGTTCTTC.

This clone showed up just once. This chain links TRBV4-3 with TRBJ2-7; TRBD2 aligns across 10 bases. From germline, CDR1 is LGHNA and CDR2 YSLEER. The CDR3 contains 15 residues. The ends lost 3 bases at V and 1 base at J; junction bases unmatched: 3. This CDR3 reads CASSQETSGSYEQYF. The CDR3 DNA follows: TGCGCCAGCAGCCAGGAGACTAGCGGGTCCTACGAGCAGTACTTC.

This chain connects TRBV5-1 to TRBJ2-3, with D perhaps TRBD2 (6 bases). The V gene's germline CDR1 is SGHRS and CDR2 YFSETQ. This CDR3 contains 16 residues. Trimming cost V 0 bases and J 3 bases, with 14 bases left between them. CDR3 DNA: TGCGCCAGCAGCTTGGGTGCGGGATTAGATACAGATACGCAGTATTTT. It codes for CASSLGAGLDTDTQYF.

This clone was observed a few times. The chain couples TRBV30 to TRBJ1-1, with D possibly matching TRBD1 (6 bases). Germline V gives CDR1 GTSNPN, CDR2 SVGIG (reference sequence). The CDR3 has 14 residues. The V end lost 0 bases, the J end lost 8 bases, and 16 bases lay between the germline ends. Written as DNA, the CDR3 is TGTGCCTGGAGTGTACTAGGGGGTTGGGGGGAAGCTTTCTTT. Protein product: CAWSVLGGWGEAFF.

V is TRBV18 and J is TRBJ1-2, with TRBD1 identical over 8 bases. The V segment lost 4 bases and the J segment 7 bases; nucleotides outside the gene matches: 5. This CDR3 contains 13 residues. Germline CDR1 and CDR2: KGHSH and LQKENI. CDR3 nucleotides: TGTGCCAGCTCACTTGACAGGGGTGGTGGCTACACCTTC. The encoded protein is CASSLDRGGGYTF.

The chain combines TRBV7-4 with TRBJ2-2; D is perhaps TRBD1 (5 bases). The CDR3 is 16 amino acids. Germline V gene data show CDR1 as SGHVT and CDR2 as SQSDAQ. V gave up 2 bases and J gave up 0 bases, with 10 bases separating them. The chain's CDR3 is CASSLLQDPNTGELFF. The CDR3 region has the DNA TGTGCCAGCAGCTTACTACAGGACCCGAACACCGGGGAGCTGTTTTTT.

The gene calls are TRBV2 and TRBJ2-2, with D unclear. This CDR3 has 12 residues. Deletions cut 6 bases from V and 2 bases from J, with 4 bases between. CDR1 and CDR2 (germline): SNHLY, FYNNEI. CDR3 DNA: TGTGCCAGCAGGGGTAACACCGGGGAGCTGTTTTTT. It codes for CASRGNTGELFF.